A single sample is the source of the 25 T cell receptor beta chains below, sequenced in a study of blood T cell repertoires in COVID-19. Profiled with immunoSEQ multiplex PCR; TCRdb holds only in-frame clones, not every one. The sample gives under 200,000 clones, 88% of which show up once; under 2% is in the top ten. Material for sequencing was peripheral blood. Receptors originate from a man in his late teens or twenties with active or convalescent COVID-19.

The chain uses TRBV6-1 and TRBJ2-3; TRBD2 matches at 14 bases. V was clipped by 3 bases and J by 4 bases; unmatched bases: 3. Germline assignment: CDR1 MNHNS and CDR2 SASEGT. The CDR3 is 16 residues long. The CDR3 sequence: CASSEGLAGAADTQYF. The CDR3 DNA sequence: TGTGCCAGCAGTGAGGGACTAGCGGGAGCCGCAGATACGCAGTATTTT.

The chain links TRBV5-1 to TRBJ2-3; TRBD2 agrees at 11 bases. The trim removed 7 bases at V and 2 bases at J, leaving 15 bases unmatched. The CDR3 has 18 amino acids. Germline CDR1 SGHRS, CDR2 YFSETQ. The CDR3 reads CASAPGSLAGGFTDTQYF. CDR3 in DNA: TGCGCCAGCGCCCCGGGTAGCCTAGCGGGAGGATTCACAGATACGCAGTATTTT. The full variable domain, rest sourced from reference TRBV5-1 and TRBJ2-3, is KAGVTQTPRYLIKTRGQQVTLSCSPISGHRSVSWYQQTPGQGLQFLFEYFSETQRNKGNFPGRFSGRQFSNSRSEMNVSTLELGDSALYLCASAPGSLAGGFTDTQYFGPGTRLTVL.

This sequence joins TRBV5-1 and TRBJ2-7; 14 bases match TRBD2. The CDR3 is made up of 18 amino acids. Germline V CDR1 and CDR2: SGHRS, YFSETQ. The J segment lost 4 bases and the V segment lost 0 bases, leaving 9 bases of the junction unmatched. CDR3 sequence: CASSLAGLAGDPDYEQYF. CDR3 DNA sequence: TGCGCCAGCAGCTTGGCGGGACTAGCGGGGGATCCTGATTACGAGCAGTACTTC.

This clone was counted only a few times. This sequence joins TRBV7-2 and TRBJ2-5; 12 positions agree with TRBD2. Trimming took 7 bases from V and 5 from J; bases not matched to a gene: 11. There are 16 residues in the CDR3. The V gene's germline CDR1 is SGHTA and CDR2 FQGNSA. Here the CDR3 reads CASTQRSSGRGETQYF. CDR3 DNA: TGTGCCAGCACCCAGAGGTCTAGCGGGAGGGGTGAGACCCAGTACTTC. Full variable domain (rest looked up from reference TRBV7-2 and TRBJ2-5): GAGVSQSPSNKVTEKGKDVELRCDPISGHTALYWYRQSLGQGLEFLIYFQGNSAPDKSGLPSDRFSAERTGGSVSTLTIQRTQQEDSAVYLCASTQRSSGRGETQYFGPGTRLLVL.

The rearrangement uses TRBV19 and TRBJ1-1, with D possibly TRBD1 on 6 matching bases. CDR3 length equals 13 residues. Germline V CDR1 and CDR2: LNHDA, SQIVND (reference sequence). V shed 10 bases and J shed 0 bases, with 12 bases lying between them. This CDR3 is CATRDNLNTEAFF. The CDR3 nucleotides read TGTGCCACTAGGGACAACCTGAACACTGAAGCTTTCTTT.

DNA for the CDR3: TGTGCCAGTAGTCGAACAGGGAGCACAGATACGCAGTATTTT. This gives the protein CASSRTGSTDTQYF. This chain uses TRBV19 with TRBJ2-3, with D possibly TRBD1 on 6 matching bases. Germline V CDR1 and CDR2: LNHDA, SQIVND (reference sequence). Trimming shortened V by 5 bases and J by 0 bases, and 9 bases separated the two germline ends. The CDR3 has 14 residues. The entire variable domain, with the rest obtained from reference TRBV19 and TRBJ2-3, is as follows: DGGITQSPKYLFRKEGQNVTLSCEQNLNHDAMYWYRQDPGQGLRLIYYSQIVNDFQKGDIAEGYSVSREKKESFPLTVTSAQKNPTAFYLCASSRTGSTDTQYFGPGTRLTVL.

This rearrangement joins TRBV2 to TRBJ2-1; TRBD2 aligns across 7 bases. Trimming took 7 bases from V and 6 from J; bases not matched to a gene: 9. CDR1 is SNHLY and CDR2 is FYNNEI in the germline V gene. This CDR3 spans 14 amino acids. CDR3: CASTWTSLLNEQFF. As DNA, the CDR3 is TGTGCCAGCACCTGGACTAGTCTTCTCAATGAGCAGTTCTTC.

This chain joins TRBV5-1 and TRBJ2-1; 10 bases fit TRBD2. CDR3 length equals 15 residues. Germline values: CDR1 SGHRS, CDR2 YFSETQ. With V trimmed by 4 bases and J by 2 bases, 3 bases remained unmatched. The CDR3 sequence: CASSRAGGPYNEQFF. CDR3 bases: TGCGCCAGCAGCCGAGCGGGAGGGCCCTACAATGAGCAGTTCTTC.

The chain is built from TRBV12-5 and TRBJ2-4, with D tentatively TRBD2 (5 bases). With 6 bases removed from V and 0 bases from J, the gap between germline ends came to 9 bases. Germline V CDR1 and CDR2: LGHNT, FRNRAP. The CDR3 is made up of 14 amino acids. CDR3 DNA: TGTGCTAGTGGGGACGGACTAGCCAAAAACATTCAGTACTTC. Its translation is CASGDGLAKNIQYF. The entire variable domain, with the rest obtained from reference TRBV12-5 and TRBJ2-4, is as follows: DARVTQTPRHKVTEMGQEVTMRCQPILGHNTVFWYRQTMMQGLELLAYFRNRAPLDDSGMPKDRFSAEMPDATLATLKIQPSEPRDSAVYFCASGDGLAKNIQYFGAGTRLSVL.

V usage is TRBV9 and J usage is TRBJ2-2; 7 bases are a match to TRBD2. V trimming: 0 bases; J trimming: 1 base; junction bases outside the gene matches: 9. The length of the CDR3 is 18 residues. Germline CDR1 is SGDLS and CDR2 is YYNGEE. Here the CDR3 reads CASSVVWLAALNTGELFF. The CDR3 bases are TGTGCCAGCAGCGTAGTTTGGCTAGCGGCCTTGAACACCGGGGAGCTGTTTTTT.

The chain combines TRBV6-5 with TRBJ1-1; 7 positions match TRBD1. Per the germline V gene, CDR1 is MNHEY and CDR2 is SVGAGI. There are 11 residues in the CDR3. V dropped 6 bases and J dropped 12; count of bases not matched to a gene: 7. The CDR3 DNA sequence: TGTGCCAGCAGCAGGGACAGCGGTACTTTCTTT. This encodes CASSRDSGTFF.

The chain employs TRBV30 and TRBJ2-6, with 8 nucleotides matching TRBD1. CDR3 length: 16 residues. After removal of 8 bases from V and 4 bases from J, the junction contained 13 bases not matched to a gene. The germline gives CDR1 GTSNPN, CDR2 SVGIG (reference sequence). CDR3 in amino acids: CAGGPQGVGGANVLTF. CDR3 nucleotide sequence: TGTGCCGGAGGGCCACAGGGGGTGGGAGGGGCCAACGTCCTGACTTTC.

This clone was seen a single time. The V and J genes are TRBV18 and TRBJ1-5, with 8 bases identical to TRBD1. Trimming took 5 bases from V and 4 from J; bases not matched to a gene: 10. The germline V gene encodes CDR1 KGHSH and CDR2 LQKENI. The CDR3 has 16 residues. The CDR3 coding sequence is TGTGCCAGCTCAAGGGGGCGGCAGGGGGCGAATCAGCCCCAGCATTTT. It yields the protein CASSRGRQGANQPQHF.

This chain links TRBV10-1 with TRBJ2-5, with 12 positions matching TRBD1. CDR3 length equals 17 residues. V was pared by 6 bases and J by 5 bases, with 13 bases of the junction left unmatched. The germline gives CDR1 WNHNN, CDR2 SYGVQD (reference sequence). DNA for the CDR3: TGCGCCAGCAGCGGGACAGGGGGCGCGGTGGGCAGGGAGACCCAGTACTTC. Translation gives CASSGTGGAVGRETQYF.

In its sample, this clone was seen once. The chain is built from TRBV11-3 and TRBJ2-7; 9 bases agree with TRBD2. CDR1 SGHNT and CDR2 YENEEA come from the germline V gene. The V segment lost 5 bases and the J segment 7 bases; nucleotides outside the gene matches: 9. The CDR3 is 14 residues long. The DNA for the CDR3 is TGTGCCAGCAGCCTCAGCGGGGGGATTGAAGAGCAGTACTTC. Its protein is CASSLSGGIEEQYF.

The chain recombines TRBV18 with TRBJ1-1; no clear D. V dropped 6 bases and J dropped 1 base, with 9 bases sitting between them. This CDR3 has 13 amino acids. Germline V gene lookup returns CDR1 KGHSH and CDR2 LQKENI. The CDR3 region is CASSDGRNTEAFF. The CDR3 DNA reads as TGTGCCAGCTCCGACGGGAGGAACACTGAAGCTTTCTTT.

The chain carries TRBV12-3 or TRBV12-4 and TRBJ2-1; D call uncertain. CDR3 length: 12 amino acids. Deletions cut 2 bases from V and 8 bases from J, with 7 bases between. CDR3 in DNA: TGTGCCAGCAGTTTATCCCTAGATGAGCAGTTCTTC. Its protein product is CASSLSLDEQFF.

This sequence joins TRBV6-5 and TRBJ2-1; D is uncertain. V was trimmed by 8 bases and J by 7 bases, leaving 9 bases between them. The CDR3 covers 11 residues. Germline CDR1 and CDR2: MNHEY and SVGAGI. For the CDR3, the DNA is TGTGCCAGCGCCCCTGCGAATGAGCAGTTCTTC. It translates to CASAPANEQFF.

This clone came up once. The chain uses TRBV11-2 and TRBJ2-1; 7 positions match TRBD1. J lost 7 bases, V lost 4 bases, and 10 bases had no gene match. The germline gives CDR1 SGHAT, CDR2 FQNNGV. This CDR3 contains 15 residues. Here the CDR3 reads CASSSTGTEGNEQFF. CDR3 sequence (DNA): TGTGCCAGCAGCTCAACCGGGACAGAGGGTAATGAGCAGTTCTTC.

The chain combines TRBV2 with TRBJ1-2; D is uncertain. Germline values: CDR1 SNHLY, CDR2 FYNNEI. Trimming took 2 bases from V and 8 from J, leaving 18 bases between them. The CDR3 length is 15 residues. CDR3 region: CASSEINQAPVGYTF. As DNA, the CDR3 is TGTGCCAGCAGTGAAATTAATCAGGCACCGGTAGGCTACACCTTC.

The chain joins TRBV10-3 to TRBJ1-2; D gene ambiguous. From germline, CDR1 is ENHRY and CDR2 SYGVKD. The CDR3 covers 13 residues. Trimming cost V 7 bases and J 4 bases, with 13 bases left between them. CDR3 sequence (DNA): TGTGCCATCAAGCCCCCGTCAAGCTATGGCTACACCTTC. Its translation is CAIKPPSSYGYTF.

The chain links TRBV5-1 to TRBJ2-5; unclear D gene. Germline V gives CDR1 SGHRS, CDR2 YFSETQ. Deletions cut 5 bases from V and 2 bases from J, with 10 bases between. There are 13 residues in the CDR3. CDR3 region: CASRVTVQETQYF. The DNA of the CDR3 is TGCGCCAGCAGGGTCACGGTACAAGAGACCCAGTACTTC. Complete variable domain (other parts from reference TRBV5-1 and TRBJ2-5): KAGVTQTPRYLIKTRGQQVTLSCSPISGHRSVSWYQQTPGQGLQFLFEYFSETQRNKGNFPGRFSGRQFSNSRSEMNVSTLELGDSALYLCASRVTVQETQYFGPGTRLLVL.

V and J are TRBV5-6 and TRBJ2-7, with D tentatively TRBD1 (6 bases). CDR3 length: 14 residues. The V gene lost 4 bases and the J gene lost 0 bases, with 11 bases spanning the gap. Germline CDR1 is SGHDT and CDR2 is YYEEEE. DNA of the CDR3: TGTGCCAGCAGCCAACAGGGACCCTCCTACGAGCAGTACTTC. The encoded protein is CASSQQGPSYEQYF.

This chain uses TRBV30 with TRBJ1-6; TRBD1 is a possible D gene (6 bases). V lost 2 bases and J lost 7, with 9 bases in between. The CDR3 sequence is 13 residues long. Germline V gene lookup returns CDR1 GTSNPN and CDR2 SVGIG (reference sequence). As DNA, the CDR3 is TGTGCCTGGAGTCGGCAGGGGAATTCACCCCTCCACTTT. Translation: CAWSRQGNSPLHF. The complete variable domain, with remaining parts taken from reference TRBV30 and TRBJ1-6, reads SQTIHQWPATLVQPVGSPLSLECTVEGTSNPNLYWYRQAAGRGLQLLFYSVGIGQISSEVPQNLSASRPQDRQFILSSKKLLLSDSGFYLCAWSRQGNSPLHFGNGTRLTVT.

The chain links TRBV20-1 to TRBJ1-1; the D is unclear. Germline V lookup: CDR1 DFQATT, CDR2 SNEGSKA (reference sequence). The CDR3 sequence is 13 residues long. V shed 6 bases and J shed 0 bases, with 11 bases lying between them. CDR3 residues: CSASGVVNTEAFF. CDR3 DNA: TGCAGTGCCAGTGGAGTGGTGAACACTGAAGCTTTCTTT.